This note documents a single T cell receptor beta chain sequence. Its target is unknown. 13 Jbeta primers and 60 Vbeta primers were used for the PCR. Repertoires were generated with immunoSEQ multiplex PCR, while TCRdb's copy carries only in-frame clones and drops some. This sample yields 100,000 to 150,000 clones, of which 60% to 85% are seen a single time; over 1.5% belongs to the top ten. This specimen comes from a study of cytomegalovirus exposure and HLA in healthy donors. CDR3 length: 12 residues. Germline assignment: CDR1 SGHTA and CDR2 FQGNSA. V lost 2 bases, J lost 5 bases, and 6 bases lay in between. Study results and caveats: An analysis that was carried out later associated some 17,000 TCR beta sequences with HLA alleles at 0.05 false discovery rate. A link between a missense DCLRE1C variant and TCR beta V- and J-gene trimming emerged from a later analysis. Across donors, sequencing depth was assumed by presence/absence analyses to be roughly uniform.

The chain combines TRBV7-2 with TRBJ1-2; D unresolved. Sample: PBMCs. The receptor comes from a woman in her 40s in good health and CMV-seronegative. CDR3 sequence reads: CASSLIQYGYTF. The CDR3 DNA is TGTGCCAGCAGCTTAATCCAGTATGGCTACACCTTC.